Listed below are T cell receptor beta chains from one sample, sequenced in a study of blood T cell repertoires in COVID-19. Repertoires were generated with immunoSEQ multiplex PCR, while TCRdb's copy carries only in-frame clones and drops some. Among around 150,000 clones, roughly 80% were seen once, and the ten largest hold approximately 9%. The sequencing input was peripheral blood. These receptors were collected from a woman in her 50s with active or convalescent COVID-19. Both conserved end residues are part of each CDR3. Clone sizes are given selectively: once, few, many, or a class where the clone is expanded.

TRBV28	.	CASSKAGNRGETQYF
TRBV6-1	many	CASSDGDRGQPQHF
TRBV19	.	CASSISRGLGETQYF
TRBV24-1	few	CATSDPLAGGPPEQYF
TRBV19	.	CASSIGLADVKNIQYF
TRBV28	.	CASSLNRAEAFF
TRBV28	many	CASSLQAGGSEAYVSSYNEQFF
TRBV19	few	CASSIGTVRSGNTIYF
TRBV7-2	.	CASSLSSANTGELFF
TRBV2	.	CASRRELHSYNEQFF
TRBV27	.	CASSAPGVPAFF
TRBV19	.	CASSISGASNQPQHF
TRBV9	.	CASSAGGTPQETQYF
TRBV6-4	.	CASSDSPTGTNTGELFF
TRBV9	.	CASSVEEGIGYGYTF
TRBV2	.	CASSTDSSITTDTQYF
TRBV28	.	CASSSRGVAYEQYF
TRBV21-1	.	CASSKEGSGYGYTF
TRBV12-3/TRBV12-4	.	CASSYPGRYEQYF
TRBV27	.	CASSRAGRGYEQYF
TRBV18	.	CASSPGARGDQPQHF
TRBV4-3	.	CASSQDGAREQYF
TRBV5-6	.	CASSGLGVYSPLHF
TRBV18	.	CASSPRRDHSTDTQYF
TRBV12-3/TRBV12-4	.	CASSLLKANVLTF
TRBV10-2	.	CASSESRAGGYTF
TRBV6-5	.	CASSYLRQGAPDTQYF
TRBV18	.	CASSRTSGVWETQYF
TRBV7-2	.	CASSLDRGWKNTEAFF
TRBV9	few	CASSLSDWAYEQYF
TRBV5-6	.	CASSSLAGAGNEQFF
TRBV7-2	.	CASSLPFQTKNIQYF
TRBV2	many	CASIDREGGYNEQFF